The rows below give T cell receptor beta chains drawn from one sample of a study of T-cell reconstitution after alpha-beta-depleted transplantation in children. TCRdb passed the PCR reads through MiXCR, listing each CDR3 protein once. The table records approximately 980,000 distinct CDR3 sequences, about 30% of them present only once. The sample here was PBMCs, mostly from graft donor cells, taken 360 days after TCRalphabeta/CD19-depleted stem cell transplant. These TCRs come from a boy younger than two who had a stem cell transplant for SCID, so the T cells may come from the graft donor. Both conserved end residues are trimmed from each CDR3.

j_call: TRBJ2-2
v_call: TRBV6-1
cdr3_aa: ASSADRANTGELF

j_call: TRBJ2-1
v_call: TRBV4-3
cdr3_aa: ASSQDLRGRGIYNEQF

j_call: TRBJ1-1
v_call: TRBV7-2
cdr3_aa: ASSPGVMNTEAF

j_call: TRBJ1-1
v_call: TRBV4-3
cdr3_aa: ASSQGLAGMNTEAF

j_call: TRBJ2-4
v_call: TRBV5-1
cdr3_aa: ASSPQSRGHIQY

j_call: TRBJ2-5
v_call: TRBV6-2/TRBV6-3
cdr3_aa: ARSRLSTAQETQY

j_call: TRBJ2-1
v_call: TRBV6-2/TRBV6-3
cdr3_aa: ASLAGSNYNEQF

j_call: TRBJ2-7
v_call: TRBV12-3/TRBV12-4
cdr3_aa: ASSLLGSSSYEQY

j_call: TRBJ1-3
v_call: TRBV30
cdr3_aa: AWQGTVGNTIY

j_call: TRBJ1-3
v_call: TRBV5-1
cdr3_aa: ASSTGTGRNTIY

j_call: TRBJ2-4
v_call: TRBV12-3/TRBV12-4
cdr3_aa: ASSPRGGAKNIQY

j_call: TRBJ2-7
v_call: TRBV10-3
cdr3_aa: AISGGRENEQY

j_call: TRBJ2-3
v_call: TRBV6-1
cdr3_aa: ASSPHTSGDTDTQY

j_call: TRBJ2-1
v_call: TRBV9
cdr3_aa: ASSVEGTGVDEQF

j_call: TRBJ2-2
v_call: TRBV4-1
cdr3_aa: ASSQDKLWKRPGLF

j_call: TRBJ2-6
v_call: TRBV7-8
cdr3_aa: ASSFETGRLSGANVLT

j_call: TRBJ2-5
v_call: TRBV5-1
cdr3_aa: ASSFGLAGEQETQY

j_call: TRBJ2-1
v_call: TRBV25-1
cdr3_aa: ASGPGNEQF

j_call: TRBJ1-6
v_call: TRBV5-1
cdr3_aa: ASTMDNKGSPLH

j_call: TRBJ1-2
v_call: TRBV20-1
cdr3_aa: SARDWGQLSNT

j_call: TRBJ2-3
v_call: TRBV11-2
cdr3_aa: ASSLLELGSTDTQY

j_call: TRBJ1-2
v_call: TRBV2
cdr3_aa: ASSEGTIYGYT

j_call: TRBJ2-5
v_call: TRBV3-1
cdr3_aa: VSSQSILGGQETQY

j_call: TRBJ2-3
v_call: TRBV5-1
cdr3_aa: ASRPTGQSTDTQY

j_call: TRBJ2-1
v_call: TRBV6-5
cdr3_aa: ASLRNREQF

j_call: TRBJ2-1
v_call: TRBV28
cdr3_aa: ASSPQPGPLVGEQF

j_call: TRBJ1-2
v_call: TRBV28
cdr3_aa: ASSLSTDYGYT

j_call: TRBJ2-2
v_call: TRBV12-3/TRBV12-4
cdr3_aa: ASSPRTSGGTNTGELF

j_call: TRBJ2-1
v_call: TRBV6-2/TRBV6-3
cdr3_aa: ASSYSSPVGYNEQF

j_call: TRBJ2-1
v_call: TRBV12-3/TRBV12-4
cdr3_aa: ASRRLAGSYNEQF

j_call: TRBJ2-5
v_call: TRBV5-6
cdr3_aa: ASSLPDRGAQY

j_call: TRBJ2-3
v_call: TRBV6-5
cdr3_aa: ATRGGWDTQY

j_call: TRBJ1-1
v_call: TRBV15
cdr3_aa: ATSRDLTGRGTEAF

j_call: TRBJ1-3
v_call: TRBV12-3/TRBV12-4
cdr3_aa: ASTLGVNGGTIY

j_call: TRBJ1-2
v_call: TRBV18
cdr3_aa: ASSPPVDRRSKRLDGYT

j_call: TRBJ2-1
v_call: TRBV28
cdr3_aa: ASTHVTGGWRNEQF

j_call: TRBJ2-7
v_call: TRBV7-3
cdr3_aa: ASSSGQLSEQY

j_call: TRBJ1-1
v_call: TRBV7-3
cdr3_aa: ASSLTGSAHEAF

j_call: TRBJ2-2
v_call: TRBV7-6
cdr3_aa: AGGWNTGELF

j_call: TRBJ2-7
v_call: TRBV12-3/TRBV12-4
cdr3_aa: ASSRTLYEQY

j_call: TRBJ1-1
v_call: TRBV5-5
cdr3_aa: ASQSAQGWSDTEAF

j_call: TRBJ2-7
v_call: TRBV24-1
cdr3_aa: ATSDGQAGIREQY

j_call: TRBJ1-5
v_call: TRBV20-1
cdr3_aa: SASVHSNQPQH

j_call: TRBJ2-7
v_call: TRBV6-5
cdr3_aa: ASSYSREYYEQY